The next 20 T cell receptor beta chains were all read from a single sample in a study of T cells in Graves' hyperthyroidism and ophthalmopathy. Template material for amplifying TCR beta CDR3 regions consisted of RNA transcripts. HTBI primers were used for first-round RT-PCR of the TCR CDR3. TCRdb independently ran MiXCR on the multiplex PCR reads; one entry per CDR3 protein. This table has about 270,000 distinct CDR3 sequences, 25% to 30% appearing once. Specimen: blood. Receptors originate from a middle-aged man with Graves' hyperthyroidism that later progressed to Graves' ophthalmopathy.

This chain joins TRBV6-1 and TRBJ1-1, with D maybe TRBD1 (6 bases). The CDR3 contains 13 residues. Germline V gives CDR1 MNHNS, CDR2 SASEGT. Trimming cost V 10 bases and J 2 bases, with 14 bases left between them. CDR3 region: CATTRTENTEAFF. CDR3 DNA sequence: TGTGCCACCACCCGGACAGAAAACACTGAAGCTTTCTTT.

This clonotype is a singleton in its sample. This chain uses TRBV2 with TRBJ1-2; D unclear. V shed 8 bases and J shed 3 bases, with 13 bases lying between them. CDR3 length: 13 residues. Looked up from germline, CDR1 is SNHLY and CDR2 is FYNNEI. The CDR3 region has the DNA TGTGCCAGCGTGGAACTCACGGACTATGGCTACACCTTC. It encodes CASVELTDYGYTF.

The chain is built from TRBV14 and TRBJ1-1; tentatively, D is TRBD1 (5 bases). The CDR3 has 13 amino acids. Trimming removed 8 bases from V and 7 bases from J, with 17 bases in between. Per germline, CDR1 SGHDN and CDR2 FVKESK. CDR3 loop: CASWQGVQNEAFF. CDR3 DNA: TGTGCCAGCTGGCAGGGAGTCCAAAATGAAGCTTTCTTT. The full variable domain, with the rest looked up from reference TRBV14 and TRBJ1-1, is EAGVTQFPSHSVIEKGQTVTLRCDPISGHDNLYWYRRVMGKEIKFLLHFVKESKQDESGMPNNRFLAERTGGTYSTLKVQPAELEDSGVYFCASWQGVQNEAFFGQGTRLTVV.

This clonotype has ten or more counts. CDR3 amino acids: CARGVPLGYEQYF. Written as DNA, the CDR3 is TGCGCCAGGGGAGTCCCTCTAGGGTACGAGCAGTACTTC. The chain employs TRBV5-1 and TRBJ2-7; tentative D call: TRBD2 (5 bases). The germline V gene has CDR1 SGHRS and CDR2 YFSETQ. The CDR3 loop spans 13 amino acids. V was pared by 8 bases and J by 4 bases, with 16 bases between.

This clonotype was found many times. CDR3 nucleotides: TGTGCCAGCAGTTTCCTTGACAGCTATGGCTACACCTTC. Protein product: CASSFLDSYGYTF. The chain employs TRBV28 and TRBJ1-2; D is possibly TRBD1 (5 bases). With 3 bases removed from V and 4 bases from J, the gap between germline ends came to 9 bases. Germline V gene lookup returns CDR1 MDHEN and CDR2 SYDVKM. This CDR3 is built from 13 residues.

This clonotype was counted ten times or more. The gene calls are TRBV30 and TRBJ2-2; TRBD1 matches 9 bases. Germline trimming cut 4 bases from V and 1 base from J; bases unmatched to any gene: 4. The CDR3 consists of 15 residues. Germline loops: CDR1 GTSNPN, CDR2 SVGIG (reference sequence). The CDR3 reads CAWNYRGLNTGELFF. CDR3 nucleotide sequence: TGTGCCTGGAACTACAGGGGGCTGAACACCGGGGAGCTGTTTTTT.

V gene TRBV28 combines with J gene TRBJ2-1; possible D gene TRBD1, 5 bases. Trimming cost V 3 bases and J 6 bases, with 9 bases left between them. The CDR3 contains 13 residues. The germline V gene has CDR1 MDHEN and CDR2 SYDVKM. The CDR3 region is CASSLSQANEQFF. DNA for the CDR3: TGTGCCAGCAGTTTGTCACAGGCCAATGAGCAGTTCTTC.

CDR3 in DNA: TGTGCCGGGGCGGGAGGAGTCTCCTACGAGCAGTACTTC. The encoded protein is CAGAGGVSYEQYF. V usage is TRBV6-1 and J usage is TRBJ2-7, with 8 bases that match TRBD2. The CDR3 is made up of 13 amino acids. V shed 11 bases and J 0 bases; nucleotides not matched to a gene: 6. The germline gives CDR1 MNHNS, CDR2 SASEGT.

This clonotype has ten or more counts. This chain uses TRBV6-5 with TRBJ1-1; possible D gene TRBD1, 5 bases. The V gene's germline CDR1 is MNHEY and CDR2 SVGAGI. V lost 5 bases and J 0 bases, leaving 10 bases between the germline ends. The CDR3 runs 14 residues. CDR3 protein: CASSSWGMNTEAFF. The CDR3 nucleotides read TGTGCCAGCAGTAGCTGGGGGATGAACACTGAAGCTTTCTTT.

This clonotype was seen at least ten times. This rearrangement joins TRBV30 to TRBJ1-1; maybe TRBD1 (5 bases). The length of the CDR3 is 14 residues. Germline V gives CDR1 GTSNPN, CDR2 SVGIG (reference sequence). Trimming shortened V by 2 bases and J by 6 bases, and 16 bases separated the two germline ends. The DNA of the CDR3 is TGTGCCTGGAGTCTCGCACCCCCAGGGTCTGAAGCTTTCTTT. Translating gives CAWSLAPPGSEAFF.

In its sample, this clonotype was seen many times. This chain uses TRBV5-1 with TRBJ2-5; the match to TRBD2 covers 13 bases. The CDR3 totals 18 residues. Germline V gene data show CDR1 as SGHRS and CDR2 as YFSETQ. Trimming removed 3 bases from V and 5 bases from J; junction bases left unmatched: 13. The CDR3 DNA reads TGCGCCAGCAGCTCCCTTACTAGCGGGAGGGCGGCGTTGGAGACCCAGTACTTC. Its translation is CASSSLTSGRAALETQYF.

The table lists this clonotype with many counts. The chain joins TRBV20-1 to TRBJ2-7, with 8 nucleotides matching TRBD2. V shed 4 bases, J shed 2 bases, and the junction held 7 bases outside the gene matches. Germline CDR1 is DFQATT and CDR2 is SNEGSKA (reference sequence). The length of the CDR3 is 14 residues. The CDR3 region has the DNA TGCAGTGCTACCCGCCCGGGACTAGCCTACGAGCAGTACTTC. Residues: CSATRPGLAYEQYF.

This clonotype was detected ten times or more. The conserved final phenylalanine or tryptophan is absent from the CDR3, which likely points to a read error. The V and J genes are TRBV12-5 and TRBJ1-2, with a weak D call TRBD1 (6 bases). With 0 bases removed from V and 4 bases from J, the gap between germline ends came to 15 bases. The CDR3 length is 16 residues. From germline, CDR1 is LGHNT and CDR2 FRNRAP. DNA of the CDR3: TGTGCTAGTGGTTTGGTACAGGGAGTCCGTGGCTATGGCTACACCCTC. It codes for CASGLVQGVRGYGYTL.

The chain employs TRBV20-1 and TRBJ2-7; TRBD1 matches 8 bases. Germline CDR1 DFQATT, CDR2 SNEGSKA (reference sequence). V lost 5 bases to trimming and J lost 2 bases; unmatched junction nucleotides: 8. There are 14 residues in the CDR3. This chain's CDR3 is CSAAADRAAYEQYF. In DNA form, the CDR3 reads TGCAGTGCTGCGGCGGACAGGGCGGCCTACGAGCAGTACTTC.

Many counts were recorded for this clonotype. The rearrangement joins TRBV5-1 to TRBJ2-5; 9 bases are shared with TRBD2. CDR3 size: 16 residues. V dropped 0 bases and J dropped 1; count of bases not matched to a gene: 4. Germline V gene sequence: CDR1 SGHRS, CDR2 YFSETQ. The chain's CDR3 is CASSLGLAARQETQYF. The CDR3, as DNA: TGCGCCAGCAGCTTGGGACTAGCGGCACGCCAAGAGACCCAGTACTTC.

This clonotype has ten or more counts. This sequence joins TRBV20-1 and TRBJ2-3, with 10 positions matching TRBD2. Germline CDR1 is DFQATT and CDR2 is SNEGSKA (reference sequence). The ends lost 6 bases at V and 3 bases at J; junction bases unmatched: 6. There are 14 residues in the CDR3. The CDR3 DNA follows: TGCAGTGCAACTAGCGGGATCGGTACAGATACGCAGTATTTT. Translating gives CSATSGIGTDTQYF.

Notes on this clonotype: One base away lies a much larger clone, so this may be a sequencing read error. The conserved phenylalanine or tryptophan normally closing the CDR3 is absent here, so this likely arose from a read error. This chain connects TRBV28 to TRBJ1-5, with unresolved D. V lost 7 bases to trimming and J lost 1 base, with 11 bases between them. The CDR3 spans 14 residues. Per the germline V gene, CDR1 is MDHEN and CDR2 is SYDVKM. The CDR3, as DNA: TGTGCCAGCAACAAGGGTTACAGCAATCAGCCCCAGCATTCT. Translation: CASNKGYSNQPQHS.

Ten or more counts support this clonotype. The rearrangement joins TRBV7-2 to TRBJ2-7, with D possibly being TRBD2 (6 bases). CDR3 length equals 15 residues. In germline, CDR1 is SGHTA, CDR2 FQGNSA. V gave up 4 bases and J gave up 0 bases, with 13 bases separating them. CDR3 residues: CASSWDWMSSYEQYF. Written as DNA, the CDR3 is TGTGCCAGCAGCTGGGACTGGATGAGCTCCTACGAGCAGTACTTC.

This clonotype was recorded many times. CDR3 protein: CATHYGTGARKPYGYTF. For the CDR3, the DNA is TGTGCCACCCATTATGGGACAGGGGCCAGAAAACCTTATGGCTACACCTTC. The chain couples TRBV12-3 or TRBV12-4 to TRBJ1-2, with TRBD1 identical over 10 bases. This CDR3 has 17 residues. V was clipped by 10 bases and J by 5 bases; unmatched bases: 19.

This clonotype was recorded at least ten times. The chain couples TRBV12-3 or TRBV12-4 to TRBJ2-7; D uncertain. The CDR3 consists of 12 residues. Trimming left V 6 bases short and J 5 bases short, with 11 bases between. CDR3 amino acids: CASSRPRDEQYF. Written as DNA, the CDR3 is TGTGCCAGCAGCCGACCTCGTGACGAGCAGTACTTC.